The TCR beta chain described here comes from a study of PD-1 blockade in classical Hodgkin lymphoma. Study results and caveats: In CD4+ cells, TCR diversity went up significantly by C4D1, but in CD8+ cells it did not.

All trial patients relapsed after autologous stem cell transplantation. CDR3 length: 16 residues. Germline CDR1 reads MNHEY; CDR2 reads SVGAGI. Trimming took 0 bases from V and 3 from J; bases not matched to a gene: 1. Of note for this clone: Antigen specificity is unknown.

TCRdb's table, derived via immunoSEQ multiplex PCR, lists solely in-frame clones and lacks some. Of 29,000 or so clones in the sample, about two thirds were seen once. The rearrangement uses TRBV6-5 and TRBJ2-2; TRBD2 aligns across 10 bases. The clonotype originates from a human donor with classical Hodgkin lymphoma. The sample here was peripheral blood mononuclear cells (PBMCs), taken before the second cycle of nivolumab. The CDR3 sequence is CASSYSGLADTGELFF. CDR3 DNA sequence: TGTGCCAGCAGTTACTCTGGACTAGCGGACACCGGGGAGCTGTTTTTT.